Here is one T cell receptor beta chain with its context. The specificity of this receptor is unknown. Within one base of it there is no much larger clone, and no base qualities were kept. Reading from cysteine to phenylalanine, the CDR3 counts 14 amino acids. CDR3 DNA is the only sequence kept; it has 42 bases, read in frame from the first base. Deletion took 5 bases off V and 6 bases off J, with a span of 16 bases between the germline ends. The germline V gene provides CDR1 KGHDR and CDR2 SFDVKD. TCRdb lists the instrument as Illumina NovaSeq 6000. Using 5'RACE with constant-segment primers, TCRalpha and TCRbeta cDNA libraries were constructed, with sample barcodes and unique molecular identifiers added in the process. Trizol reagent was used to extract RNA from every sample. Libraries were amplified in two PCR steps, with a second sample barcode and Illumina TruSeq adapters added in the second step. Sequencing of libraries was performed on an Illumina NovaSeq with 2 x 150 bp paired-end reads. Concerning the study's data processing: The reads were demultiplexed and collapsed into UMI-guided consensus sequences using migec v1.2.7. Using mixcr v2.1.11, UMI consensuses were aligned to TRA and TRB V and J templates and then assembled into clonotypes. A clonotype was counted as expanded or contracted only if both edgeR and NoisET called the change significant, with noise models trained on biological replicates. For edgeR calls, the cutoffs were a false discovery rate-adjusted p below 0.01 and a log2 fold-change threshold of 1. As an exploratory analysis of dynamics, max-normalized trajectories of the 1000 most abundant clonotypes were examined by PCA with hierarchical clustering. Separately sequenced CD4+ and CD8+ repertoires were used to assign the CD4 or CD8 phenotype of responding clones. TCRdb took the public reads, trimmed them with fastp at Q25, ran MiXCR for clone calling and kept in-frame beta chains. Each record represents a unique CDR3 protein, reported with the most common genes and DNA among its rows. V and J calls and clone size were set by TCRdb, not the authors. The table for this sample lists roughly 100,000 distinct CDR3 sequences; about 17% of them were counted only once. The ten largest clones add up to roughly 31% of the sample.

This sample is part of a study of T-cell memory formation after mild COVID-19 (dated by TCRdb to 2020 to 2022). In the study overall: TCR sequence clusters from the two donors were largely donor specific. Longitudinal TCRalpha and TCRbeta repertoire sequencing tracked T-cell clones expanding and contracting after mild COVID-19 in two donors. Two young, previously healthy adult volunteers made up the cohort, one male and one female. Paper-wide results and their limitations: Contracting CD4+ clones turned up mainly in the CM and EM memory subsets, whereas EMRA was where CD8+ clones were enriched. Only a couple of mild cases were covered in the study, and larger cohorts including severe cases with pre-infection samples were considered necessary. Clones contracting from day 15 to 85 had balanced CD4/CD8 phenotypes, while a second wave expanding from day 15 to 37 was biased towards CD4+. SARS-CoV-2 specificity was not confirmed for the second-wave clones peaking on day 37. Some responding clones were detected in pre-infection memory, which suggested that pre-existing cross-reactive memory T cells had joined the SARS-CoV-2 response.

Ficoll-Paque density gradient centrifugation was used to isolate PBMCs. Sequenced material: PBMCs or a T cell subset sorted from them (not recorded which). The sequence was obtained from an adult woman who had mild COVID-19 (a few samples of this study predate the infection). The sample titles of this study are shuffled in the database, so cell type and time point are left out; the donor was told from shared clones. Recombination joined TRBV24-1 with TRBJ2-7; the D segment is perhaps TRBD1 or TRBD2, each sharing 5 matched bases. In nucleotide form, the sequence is TGTGCCACCAGTGCTCCCGGGACGCCGGCCGAGCAGTACTTC. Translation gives CATSAPGTPAEQYF.